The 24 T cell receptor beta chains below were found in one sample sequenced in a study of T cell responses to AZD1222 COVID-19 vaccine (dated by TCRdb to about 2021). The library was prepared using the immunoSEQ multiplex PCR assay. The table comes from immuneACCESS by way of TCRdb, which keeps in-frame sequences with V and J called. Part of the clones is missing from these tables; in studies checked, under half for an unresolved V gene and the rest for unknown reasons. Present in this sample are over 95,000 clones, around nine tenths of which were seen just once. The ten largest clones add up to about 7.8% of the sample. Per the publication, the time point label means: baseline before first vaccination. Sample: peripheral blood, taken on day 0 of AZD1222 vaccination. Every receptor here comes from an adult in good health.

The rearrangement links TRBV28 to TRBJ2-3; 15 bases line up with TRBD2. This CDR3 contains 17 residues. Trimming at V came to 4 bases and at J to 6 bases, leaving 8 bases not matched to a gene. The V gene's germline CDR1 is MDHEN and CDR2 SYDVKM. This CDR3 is CASSYGLAGGSRDTQYF. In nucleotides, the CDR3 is TGTGCCAGCAGTTACGGACTAGCGGGGGGGTCCAGGGATACGCAGTATTTT.

The CDR3 DNA reads as TGTGCCAGTAGGATCTCCGGGGCGGGGGCAACTAATGAAAAACTGTTTTTT. Translating gives CASRISGAGATNEKLFF. The chain links TRBV19 to TRBJ1-4, with D possibly being TRBD1 (5 bases). The CDR3 length is 17 residues. The germline CDR1 and CDR2 sequences are LNHDA and SQIVND (reference sequence). V was pared by 6 bases and J by 0 bases, with 17 bases between. Full variable domain (outside the CDR3, taken from reference TRBV19 and TRBJ1-4): DGGITQSPKYLFRKEGQNVTLSCEQNLNHDAMYWYRQDPGQGLRLIYYSQIVNDFQKGDIAEGYSVSREKKESFPLTVTSAQKNPTAFYLCASRISGAGATNEKLFFGSGTQLSVL.

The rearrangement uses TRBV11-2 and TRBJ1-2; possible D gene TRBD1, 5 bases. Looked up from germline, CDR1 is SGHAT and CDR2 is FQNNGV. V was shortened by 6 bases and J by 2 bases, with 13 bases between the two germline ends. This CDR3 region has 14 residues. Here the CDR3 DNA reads TGTGCCAGCAGGACTTCAGGGTTGAACTATGGCTACACCTTC. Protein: CASRTSGLNYGYTF. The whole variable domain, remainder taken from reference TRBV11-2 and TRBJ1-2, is EAGVAQSPRYKIIEKRQSVAFWCNPISGHATLYWYQQILGQGPKLLIQFQNNGVVDDSQLPKDRFSAERLKGVDSTLKIQPAKLEDSAVYLCASRTSGLNYGYTFGSGTRLTVV.

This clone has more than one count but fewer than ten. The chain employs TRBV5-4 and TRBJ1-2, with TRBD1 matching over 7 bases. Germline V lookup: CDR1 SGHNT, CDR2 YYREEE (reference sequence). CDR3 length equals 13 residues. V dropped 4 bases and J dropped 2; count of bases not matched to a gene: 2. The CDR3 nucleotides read TGTGCCAGCAGCCGGGACAGCAACTATGGCTACACCTTC. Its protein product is CASSRDSNYGYTF.

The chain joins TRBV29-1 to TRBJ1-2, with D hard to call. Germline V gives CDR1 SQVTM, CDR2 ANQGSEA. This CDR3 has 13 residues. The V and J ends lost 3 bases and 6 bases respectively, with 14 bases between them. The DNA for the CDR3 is TGCAGCGTTGATGGCGCGGCAGAACATGGCTACACCTTC. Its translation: CSVDGAAEHGYTF.

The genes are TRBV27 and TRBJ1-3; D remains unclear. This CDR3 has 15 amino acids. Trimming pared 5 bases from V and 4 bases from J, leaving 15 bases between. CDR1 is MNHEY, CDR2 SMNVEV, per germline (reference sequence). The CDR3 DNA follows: TGTGCCAGCAGTCCCGAGTTAGGAGGAGGAAACACCATATATTTT. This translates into CASSPELGGGNTIYF.

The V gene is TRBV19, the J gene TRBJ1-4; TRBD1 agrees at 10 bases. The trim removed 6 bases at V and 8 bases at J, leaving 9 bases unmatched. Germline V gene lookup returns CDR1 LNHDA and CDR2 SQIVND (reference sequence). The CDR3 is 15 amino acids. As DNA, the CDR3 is TGTGCCAGTAGCAGTTGGGACAGGGGTTACGAAAAACTGTTTTTT. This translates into CASSSWDRGYEKLFF.

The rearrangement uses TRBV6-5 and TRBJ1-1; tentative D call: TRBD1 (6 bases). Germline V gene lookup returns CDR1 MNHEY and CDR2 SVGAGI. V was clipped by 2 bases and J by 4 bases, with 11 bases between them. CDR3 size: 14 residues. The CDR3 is CASSYEGESTEAFF. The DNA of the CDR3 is TGTGCCAGCAGTTACGAGGGGGAGAGCACTGAAGCTTTCTTT.

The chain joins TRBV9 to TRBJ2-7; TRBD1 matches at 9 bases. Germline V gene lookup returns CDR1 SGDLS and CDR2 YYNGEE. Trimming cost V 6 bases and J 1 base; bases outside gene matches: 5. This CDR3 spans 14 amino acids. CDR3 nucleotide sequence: TGTGCCAGCACCCCGGGACAGGGTTCCTACGAGCAGTACTTC. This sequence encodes CASTPGQGSYEQYF.

This chain's CDR3 is CASSLFGGYQETQYF. Here the CDR3 DNA reads TGTGCCAGCAGCTTATTTGGGGGCTACCAAGAGACCCAGTACTTC. The chain carries TRBV11-3 and TRBJ2-5, with D possibly TRBD1 on 6 matching bases. Germline lookup yields CDR1 SGHNT and CDR2 YENEEA. The CDR3 has 15 residues. Trimming stripped 2 bases from V and 0 bases from J, with 10 bases between. Filled out from reference TRBV11-3 and TRBJ2-5, the complete variable domain reads EAGVVQSPRYKIIEKKQPVAFWCNPISGHNTLYWYLQNLGQGPELLIRYENEEAVDDSQLPKDRFSAERLKGVDSTLKIQPAELGDSAVYLCASSLFGGYQETQYFGPGTRLLVL.

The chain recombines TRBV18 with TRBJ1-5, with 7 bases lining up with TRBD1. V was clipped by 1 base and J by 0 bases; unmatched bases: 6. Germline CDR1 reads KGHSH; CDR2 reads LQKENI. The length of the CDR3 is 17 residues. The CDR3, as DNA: TGTGCCAGCTCACCACGGTCTGGACAGGCTAGCAATCAGCCCCAGCATTTT. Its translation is CASSPRSGQASNQPQHF.

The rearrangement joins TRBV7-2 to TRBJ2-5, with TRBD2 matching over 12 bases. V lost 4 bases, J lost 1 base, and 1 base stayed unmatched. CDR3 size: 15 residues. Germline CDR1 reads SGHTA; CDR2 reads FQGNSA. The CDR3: CASSSGLAGQETQYF. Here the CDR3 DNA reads TGTGCCAGCAGCTCGGGACTAGCGGGCCAAGAGACCCAGTACTTC.

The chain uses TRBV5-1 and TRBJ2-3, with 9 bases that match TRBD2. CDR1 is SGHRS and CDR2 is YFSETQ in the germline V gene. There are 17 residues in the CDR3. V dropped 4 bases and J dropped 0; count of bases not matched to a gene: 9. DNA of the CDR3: TGCGCCAGCAGCCCGGGACTAGCTGACTTTAGCACAGATACGCAGTATTTT. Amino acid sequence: CASSPGLADFSTDTQYF. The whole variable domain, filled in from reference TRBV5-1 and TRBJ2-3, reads KAGVTQTPRYLIKTRGQQVTLSCSPISGHRSVSWYQQTPGQGLQFLFEYFSETQRNKGNFPGRFSGRQFSNSRSEMNVSTLELGDSALYLCASSPGLADFSTDTQYFGPGTRLTVL.

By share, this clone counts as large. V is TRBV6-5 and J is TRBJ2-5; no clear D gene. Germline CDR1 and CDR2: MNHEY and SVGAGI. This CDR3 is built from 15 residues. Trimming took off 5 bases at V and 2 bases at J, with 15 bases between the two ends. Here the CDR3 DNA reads TGTGCCAGCAGTACTCTACGCCTTGGTCAAGAGACCCAGTACTTC. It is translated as CASSTLRLGQETQYF.

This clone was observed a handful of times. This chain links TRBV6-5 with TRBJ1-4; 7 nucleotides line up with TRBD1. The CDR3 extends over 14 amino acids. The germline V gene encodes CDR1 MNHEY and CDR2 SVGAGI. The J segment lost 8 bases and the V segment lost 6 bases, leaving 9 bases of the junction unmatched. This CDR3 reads CASSNRGVWEKLFF. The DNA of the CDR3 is TGTGCCAGCAGCAACAGGGGTGTGTGGGAAAAACTGTTTTTT.

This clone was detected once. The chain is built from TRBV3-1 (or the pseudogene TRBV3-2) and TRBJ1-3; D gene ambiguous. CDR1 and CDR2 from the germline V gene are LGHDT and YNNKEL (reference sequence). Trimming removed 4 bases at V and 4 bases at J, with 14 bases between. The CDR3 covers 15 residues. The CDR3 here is CASSRAPGGGNTIYF. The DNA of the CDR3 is TGTGCCAGCAGCCGGGCCCCCGGAGGGGGAAACACCATATATTTT.

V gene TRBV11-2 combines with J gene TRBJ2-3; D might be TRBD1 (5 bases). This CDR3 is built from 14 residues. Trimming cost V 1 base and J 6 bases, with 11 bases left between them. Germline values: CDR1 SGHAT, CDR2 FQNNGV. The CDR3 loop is CASSLGARADTQYF. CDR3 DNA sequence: TGTGCCAGCAGCTTAGGGGCCAGGGCGGATACGCAGTATTTT.

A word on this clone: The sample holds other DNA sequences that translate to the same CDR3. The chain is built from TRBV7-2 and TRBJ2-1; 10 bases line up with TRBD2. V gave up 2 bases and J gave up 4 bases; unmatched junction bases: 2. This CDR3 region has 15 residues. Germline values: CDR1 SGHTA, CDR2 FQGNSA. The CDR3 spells CASSLLAGVYNEQFF. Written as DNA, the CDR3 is TGTGCCAGCAGCTTACTAGCGGGAGTTTACAATGAGCAGTTCTTC. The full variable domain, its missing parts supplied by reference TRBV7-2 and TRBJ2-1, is GAGVSQSPSNKVTEKGKDVELRCDPISGHTALYWYRQSLGQGLEFLIYFQGNSAPDKSGLPSDRFSAERTGGSVSTLTIQRTQQEDSAVYLCASSLLAGVYNEQFFGPGTRLTVL.

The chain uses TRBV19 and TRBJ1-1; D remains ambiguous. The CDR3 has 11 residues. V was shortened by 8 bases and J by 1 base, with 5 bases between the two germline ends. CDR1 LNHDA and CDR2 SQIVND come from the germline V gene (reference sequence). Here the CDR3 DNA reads TGTGCCAGTCAACAGAACACTGAAGCTTTCTTT. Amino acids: CASQQNTEAFF.

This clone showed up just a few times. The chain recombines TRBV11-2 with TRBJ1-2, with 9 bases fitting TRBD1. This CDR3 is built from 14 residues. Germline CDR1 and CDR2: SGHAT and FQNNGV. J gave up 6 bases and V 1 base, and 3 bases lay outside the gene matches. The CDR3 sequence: CASSLAQGADGYTF. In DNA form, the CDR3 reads TGTGCCAGCAGCTTAGCACAGGGGGCGGATGGCTACACCTTC.

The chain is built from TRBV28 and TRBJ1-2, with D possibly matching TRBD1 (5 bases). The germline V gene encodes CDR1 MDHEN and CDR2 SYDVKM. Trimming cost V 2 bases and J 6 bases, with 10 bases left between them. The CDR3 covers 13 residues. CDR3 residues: CASSLPQEDGYTF. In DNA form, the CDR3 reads TGTGCCAGCAGTTTACCACAGGAAGATGGCTACACCTTC.

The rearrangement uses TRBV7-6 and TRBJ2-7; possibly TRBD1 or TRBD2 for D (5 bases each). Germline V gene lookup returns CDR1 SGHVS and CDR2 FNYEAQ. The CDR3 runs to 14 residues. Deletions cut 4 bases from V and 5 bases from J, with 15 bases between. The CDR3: CASSSGTDRHEQYF. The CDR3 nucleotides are TGTGCCAGCAGCTCGGGGACCGATAGACACGAGCAGTACTTC.

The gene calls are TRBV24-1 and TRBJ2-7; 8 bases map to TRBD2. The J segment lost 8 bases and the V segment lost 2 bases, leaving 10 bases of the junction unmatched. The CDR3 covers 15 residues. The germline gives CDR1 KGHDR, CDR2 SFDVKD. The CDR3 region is CATSDSYSTSAQQYF. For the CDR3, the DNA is TGTGCCACCAGTGATTCCTATTCGACTAGCGCGCAGCAGTACTTC.

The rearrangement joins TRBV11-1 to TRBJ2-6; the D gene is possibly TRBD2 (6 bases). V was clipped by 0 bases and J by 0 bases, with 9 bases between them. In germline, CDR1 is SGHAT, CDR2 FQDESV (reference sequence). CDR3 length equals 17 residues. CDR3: CASSLAWRASGANVLTF. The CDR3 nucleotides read TGTGCCAGCAGCTTAGCCTGGAGGGCCTCTGGGGCCAACGTCCTGACTTTC.